The TCR beta chain described here comes from a study of blood T cell repertoires in COVID-19. The overall study: Italy, Spain and the United States were the sources of the convalescent and acute COVID-19 samples. T cells, B-cell-depleted T cells, or PBMCs provided the cDNA or gDNA that served as material.

Profiling relied on immunoSEQ multiplex PCR, and the TCRdb table lists in-frame clones only, not all of them. The sample holds more than 200,000 clones, around four fifths seen once. Unmatched junction bases numbered 9, after V lost 0 bases and J lost 7 bases. Germline V lookup: CDR1 LGHDT, CDR2 YNNKEL (reference sequence). This CDR3 is 16 amino acids long. Sequences were obtained from peripheral blood. This clonotype was sampled from a woman aged 50 to 60 with acute or convalescent COVID-19. The chain uses TRBV3-1 (or the pseudogene TRBV3-2) and TRBJ2-1; 7 bases align to TRBD2. The CDR3 nucleotides read TGTGCCAGCAGCCAAGATTGGGCTAGCGGCCGAAATGAGCAGTTCTTC. Translating it yields CASSQDWASGRNEQFF.